Presented here are 16 T cell receptor beta chains from one specimen sequenced in a study of lymphopenia after photon versus proton radiotherapy. Profiled with immunoSEQ multiplex PCR; TCRdb holds only in-frame clones, not every one. The profile shows some 70,000 clones, about 87% of them singletons. Material: peripheral blood, obtained from a patient treated with proton-based radiotherapy. These receptors all come from an elderly man with esophageal cancer.

The chain uses TRBV7-9 and TRBJ2-5; 7 bases align to TRBD1. This CDR3 has 14 residues. Losses at the gene ends were 5 bases for V and 4 bases for J; bases not matched to a gene: 7. The germline gives CDR1 SEHNR, CDR2 FQNEAQ (reference sequence). CDR3 nucleotide sequence: TGTGCCAGCAGCCGTGACAGGGAACTAGAGACCCAGTACTTC. Its translation is CASSRDRELETQYF.

The chain recombines TRBV9 with TRBJ1-6; D gene ambiguous. From germline, CDR1 is SGDLS and CDR2 YYNGEE. Deletions cut 3 bases from V and 0 bases from J, with 10 bases between. The length of the CDR3 is 16 residues. The CDR3 DNA sequence: TGTGCCAGCAGCGCCGATTTTAGCTCCTATAATTCACCCCTCCACTTT. This sequence encodes CASSADFSSYNSPLHF.

This clone was observed a single time. The chain links TRBV29-1 to TRBJ1-6; perhaps TRBD1 as D (6 bases). The V gene lost 6 bases and the J gene lost 0 bases, with 12 bases spanning the gap. Germline CDR1 reads SQVTM; CDR2 reads ANQGSEA. The CDR3 contains 15 residues. The CDR3 region is CSVRQESSYNSPLHF. CDR3 DNA: TGCAGCGTCCGACAGGAAAGCTCCTATAATTCACCCCTCCACTTT.

The chain carries TRBV7-2 and TRBJ2-7; D gene ambiguous. The germline V and J ends were trimmed by 3 bases and 1 base, with 13 bases remaining between them. Germline CDR1 and CDR2: SGHTA and FQGNSA. CDR3 size: 15 residues. This chain's CDR3 is CASSFSADPSYEQYF. The CDR3 bases are TGTGCCAGCAGCTTTTCGGCGGATCCTTCCTACGAGCAGTACTTC.

About this clone: A read error may produce the germline difference seen at one junction end. CDR3 sequence: CASSIGSGPTDF. The CDR3 nucleotides read TGTGCCAGCAGCATTGGGTCGGGCCCCACCGACTTC. The chain has TRBV5-5 and TRBJ2-4, with unresolved D. The CDR3 extends over 12 amino acids. CDR1 and CDR2 (germline): SGHKS, YYEKEE (reference sequence).

The genes are TRBV7-2 and TRBJ2-1; a weak D match, TRBD2 (6 bases). The CDR3 has 14 amino acids. Trimming pared 5 bases from V and 8 bases from J, leaving 16 bases between. In germline, CDR1 is SGHTA, CDR2 FQGNSA. CDR3: CASSRLRGGDEQFF. CDR3 coding DNA: TGTGCCAGCAGCCGTCTCCGGGGCGGGGATGAGCAGTTCTTC.

This chain connects TRBV5-6 to TRBJ1-2; TRBD1 aligns across 9 bases. Germline assignment: CDR1 SGHDT and CDR2 YYEEEE. V shed 1 base and J 4 bases; nucleotides not matched to a gene: 5. The CDR3 has 15 amino acids. The CDR3 region is CASSLYPTGGYGYTF. The CDR3, as DNA: TGTGCCAGCAGCTTGTACCCGACAGGGGGCTATGGCTACACCTTC.

The chain couples TRBV23-1 to TRBJ2-7; 7 nucleotides align to TRBD1. TRBV23-1 is given ORF status, its function remaining uncertain. The length of the CDR3 is 16 residues. The ends lost 2 bases at V and 3 bases at J; junction bases unmatched: 10. The CDR3 is CASSQGTDQKYYEQYF. In DNA form, the CDR3 reads TGCGCCAGCAGTCAAGGGACAGACCAGAAGTACTACGAGCAGTACTTC.

The chain links TRBV19 to TRBJ2-4; 13 positions match TRBD2. J was trimmed by 0 bases and V by 3 bases; bases with no gene match: 11. From germline, CDR1 is LNHDA and CDR2 SQIVND (reference sequence). The CDR3 is made up of 20 amino acids. In DNA, the CDR3 is TGTGCCAGTAGTATGGCCTCCGGGACTAGCGGGATACTAGCCAAAAACATTCAGTACTTC. As protein: CASSMASGTSGILAKNIQYF.

This chain links TRBV9 with TRBJ1-4; 7 nucleotides line up with TRBD1. J was trimmed by 3 bases and V by 0 bases; bases with no gene match: 8. This CDR3 contains 17 residues. Germline CDR1 is SGDLS and CDR2 is YYNGEE. In DNA, the CDR3 is TGTGCCAGCAGCGTAGAGCCCGCAACAGGGGCTAATGAAAAACTGTTTTTT. Protein sequence: CASSVEPATGANEKLFF.

The chain combines TRBV7-9 with TRBJ1-6, with TRBD1 as a possible D gene (5 bases). The CDR3 has 14 amino acids. Trimming left V 4 bases short and J 7 bases short, with 11 bases between. CDR1 is SEHNR, CDR2 FQNEAQ, per germline (reference sequence). In DNA form, the CDR3 reads TGTGCCAGCAGCTCACGACAGCTAAATTCACCCCTCCACTTT. This encodes CASSSRQLNSPLHF.

CDR3 in DNA: TGTGCCAGCAGTCCCGAACAGGGATTGATAGGAAACACCATATATTTT. This sequence encodes CASSPEQGLIGNTIYF. V and J are TRBV28 and TRBJ1-3, with D possibly TRBD1 on 6 matching bases. The CDR3 covers 16 residues. Germline CDR1 reads MDHEN; CDR2 reads SYDVKM. Trimming took off 5 bases at V and 4 bases at J, with 18 bases between the two ends.

This CDR3 reads CASSLDAGVPISYNEQFF. The CDR3 nucleotides read TGCGCCAGCAGCTTGGATGCGGGGGTGCCCATCTCCTACAATGAGCAGTTCTTC. The rearrangement joins TRBV5-1 to TRBJ2-1, with TRBD2 matching over 7 bases. The V and J ends lost 0 bases and 0 bases, in that order; junction bases with no gene match: 9. Germline-derived CDR1 and CDR2 are SGHRS and YFSETQ. The CDR3 spans 18 residues.

To note about this clone: The junction does not match germline at one end; this may be a read error. The chain couples TRBV5-1 to TRBJ1-2; 7 nucleotides align to TRBD1. Germline lookup yields CDR1 SGHRS and CDR2 YFSETQ. CDR3 length: 14 amino acids. CDR3 sequence reads: CASSPRQGLHGYTF. In nucleotides, the CDR3 is TGTGCCAGCAGTCCGAGACAGGGTCTCCATGGCTACACCTTC. The full variable domain, with the rest looked up from reference TRBV5-1 and TRBJ1-2, is KAGVTQTPRYLIKTRGQQVTLSCSPISGHRSVSWYQQTPGQGLQFLFEYFSETQRNKGNFPGRFSGRQFSNSRSEMNVSTLELGDSALYLCASSPRQGLHGYTFGSGTRLTVV.

This sequence joins TRBV6-5 and TRBJ2-5; 8 nucleotides match TRBD1. The J call may be wrong; the DNA end is better matched by TRBJ2-7. The CDR3 has 14 residues. The V gene's germline CDR1 is MNHEY and CDR2 SVGAGI. The DNA for the CDR3 is TGTGCCAGCAGTCCGAGACAGGGGCCCTACGAGCAGTACTTC. It yields the protein CASSPRQGPYEQYF.

The chain is built from TRBV18 and TRBJ2-3; D perhaps matches TRBD1 (5 bases). V lost 1 base, J lost 0 bases, and 11 bases lay in between. Germline CDR1 reads KGHSH; CDR2 reads LQKENI. The CDR3 runs to 16 residues. CDR3 residues: CASSPRETVSTDTQYF. The CDR3 bases are TGTGCCAGCTCACCACGTGAGACAGTAAGCACAGATACGCAGTATTTT.